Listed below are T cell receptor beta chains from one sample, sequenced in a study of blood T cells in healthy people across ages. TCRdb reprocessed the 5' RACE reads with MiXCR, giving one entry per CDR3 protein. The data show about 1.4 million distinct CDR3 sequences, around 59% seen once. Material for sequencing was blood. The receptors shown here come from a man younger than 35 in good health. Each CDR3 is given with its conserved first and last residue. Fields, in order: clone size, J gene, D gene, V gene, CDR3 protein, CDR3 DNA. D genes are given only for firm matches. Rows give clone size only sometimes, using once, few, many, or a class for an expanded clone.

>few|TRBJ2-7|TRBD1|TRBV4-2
CASSQETGATGYEQYF
TGTGCCAGCAGCCAAGAAACAGGGGCAACGGGCTACGAGCAGTACTTC
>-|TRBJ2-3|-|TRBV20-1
CSARGSSYTDTQYF
TGCAGTGCTAGGGGCAGCTCATACACAGATACGCAGTATTTT
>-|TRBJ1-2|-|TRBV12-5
CASGLEAGARGHYGYTF
TGTGCTAGTGGTTTGGAGGCAGGCGCCAGGGGACACTATGGCTACACCTTC
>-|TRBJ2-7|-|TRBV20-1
CSARSTSTYEQYF
TGCAGTGCTAGAAGTACCTCGACCTACGAGCAGTACTTC
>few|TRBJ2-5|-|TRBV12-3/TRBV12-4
CASSLSWGRETQYF
TGTGCCAGCAGTTTGTCGTGGGGGCGCGAGACCCAGTACTTC
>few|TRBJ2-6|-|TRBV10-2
CASSESRTVSSGANVLTF
TGCGCCAGCAGTGAGTCAAGGACCGTAAGCTCTGGGGCCAACGTCCTGACTTTC
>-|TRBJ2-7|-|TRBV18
CASSPLNRETYEQYF
TGTGCCAGCTCACCCTTGAACAGGGAGACCTACGAGCAGTACTTC
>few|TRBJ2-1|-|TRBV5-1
CASSWDHEKSSYNEQFF
TGCGCCAGCAGCTGGGACCACGAGAAAAGCTCCTACAATGAGCAGTTCTTC
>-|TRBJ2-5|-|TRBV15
CATSRVFGEYEGQETQYF
TGTGCCACCAGCAGAGTATTTGGAGAGTATGAGGGTCAGGAGACCCAGTACTTC
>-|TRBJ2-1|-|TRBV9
CASTPWGNEQFF
TGTGCCAGCACTCCCTGGGGCAATGAGCAGTTCTTC
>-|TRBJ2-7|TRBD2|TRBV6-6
CASSRGGRYEQYF
TGTGCCAGCAGTCGGGGGGGCCGGTACGAGCAGTACTTC
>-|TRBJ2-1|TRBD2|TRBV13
CASTDGTSDYNEQFF
TGTGCCAGCACCGACGGGACTAGCGATTACAATGAGCAGTTCTTC
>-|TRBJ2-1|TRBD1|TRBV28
CASSSGTGLWDEQFF
TGTGCCAGCAGTTCCGGGACAGGGTTATGGGATGAGCAGTTCTTC
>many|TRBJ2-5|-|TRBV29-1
CSVETGIQETQYF
TGCAGCGTTGAAACAGGGATCCAAGAGACCCAGTACTTC
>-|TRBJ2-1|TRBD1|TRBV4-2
CASSQIQGAQYNEQFF
TGTGCCAGCAGCCAGATACAGGGGGCGCAGTACAATGAGCAGTTCTTC
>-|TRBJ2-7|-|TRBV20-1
CSARPLFGSGFNEQYF
TGCAGTGCTCGACCCCTATTCGGGAGCGGGTTCAATGAGCAGTACTTC
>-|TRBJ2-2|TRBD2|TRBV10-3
CATKERELTGELFF
TGTGCCACTAAGGAGCGGGAGTTGACCGGGGAGCTGTTTTTT
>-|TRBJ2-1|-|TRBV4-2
CASSQDRQPGGHHNEQFF
TGTGCCAGCAGCCAAGATCGGCAGCCGGGGGGCCACCACAATGAGCAGTTCTTC
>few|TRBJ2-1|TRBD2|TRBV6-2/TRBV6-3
CASSPSGGAIDEQFF
TGTGCCAGCAGTCCTAGCGGGGGGGCGATCGATGAGCAGTTCTTC
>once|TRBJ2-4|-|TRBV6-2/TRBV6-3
CASILEVGFYEQYF
-
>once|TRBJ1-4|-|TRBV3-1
CASSQEWGAANEKLFF
TGTGCCAGCAGCCAAGAATGGGGCGCGGCTAATGAAAAACTGTTTTTT
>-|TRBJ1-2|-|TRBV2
CASSGSFGYTF
TGTGCCAGCAGCGGATCGTTCGGCTACACCTTC
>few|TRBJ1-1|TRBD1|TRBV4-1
CASSRLTGQLATEAFF
TGCGCCAGCAGCCGACTTACGGGACAGTTGGCCACTGAAGCTTTCTTT
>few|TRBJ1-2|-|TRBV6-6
CASSYPPLGPDGYTF
TGTGCCAGCAGTTACCCGCCCCTGGGGCCCGATGGCTACACCTTC
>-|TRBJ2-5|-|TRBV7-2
CASSRARELETQYF
TGTGCCAGCAGCCGGGCGCGGGAATTGGAGACCCAGTACTTC
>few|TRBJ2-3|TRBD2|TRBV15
CATSRDPLAGLGDTQYF
TGTGCCACCAGCAGAGATCCGCTAGCGGGGTTAGGGGATACGCAGTATTTT
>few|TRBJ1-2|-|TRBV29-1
CSVVGNPHYGYTF
TGCAGCGTTGTAGGCAACCCACACTATGGCTACACCTTC
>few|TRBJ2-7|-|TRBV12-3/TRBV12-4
CASSLADTAVSYEQYF
TGTGCCAGCAGTTTAGCCGACACCGCCGTTTCCTACGAGCAGTACTTC
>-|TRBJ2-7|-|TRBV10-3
CAISLQGSYEQYF
TGTGCCATCAGTCTACAGGGTTCCTACGAGCAGTACTTC
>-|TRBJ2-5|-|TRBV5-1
CASSPLYAGRVGEKETQYF
TGCGCCAGCAGCCCTCTTTACGCAGGACGGGTTGGTGAGAAAGAGACCCAGTACTTC
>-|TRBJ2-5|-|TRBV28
CASSPSGGLQETQYF
TGTGCCAGCAGTCCCTCCGGGGGCCTCCAAGAGACCCAGTACTTC
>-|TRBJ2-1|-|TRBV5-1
CASSRDRAGNEQFF
TGCGCCAGCAGCAGGGACCGAGCAGGAAATGAGCAGTTCTTC
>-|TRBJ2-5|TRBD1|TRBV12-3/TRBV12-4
CASSFDSRGIQETQYF
TGTGCCAGCAGTTTCGACTCCAGGGGGATCCAAGAGACCCAGTACTTC
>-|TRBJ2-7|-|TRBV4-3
CASSQIDGNGPYEQYF
TGCGCCAGCAGCCAAATCGACGGAAACGGGCCCTACGAGCAGTACTTC
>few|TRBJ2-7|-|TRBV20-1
CSAGRAGSHTYEQYF
TGCAGTGCGGGACGGGCGGGGTCCCATACCTACGAGCAGTACTTC
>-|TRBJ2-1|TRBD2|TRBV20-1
CSARDGASGYNEQFF
TGCAGTGCTAGAGACGGGGCTAGCGGATACAATGAGCAGTTCTTC
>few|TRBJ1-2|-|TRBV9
CASSERTGYGYTF
TGTGCCAGCAGCGAAAGGACGGGCTATGGCTACACCTTC
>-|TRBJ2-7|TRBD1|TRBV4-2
CASNQVGTGAYEQYF
TGTGCCAGCAACCAAGTTGGGACAGGGGCATACGAGCAGTACTTC
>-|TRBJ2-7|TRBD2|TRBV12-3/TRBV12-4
CASSYDLAGGINEQYF
TGTGCCAGCAGTTATGATCTAGCGGGAGGAATCAACGAGCAGTACTTC
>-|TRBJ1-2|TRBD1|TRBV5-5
CASSLGIPAGGTNYGYTF
TGTGCCAGCAGCTTGGGAATTCCGGCAGGGGGCACTAACTATGGCTACACCTTC
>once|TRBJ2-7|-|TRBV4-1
CASSQSKVASLICEQYF
TGCGCCAGCAGCCAGAGTAAGGTGGCTAGCTTAATCTGCGAGCAGTACTTC
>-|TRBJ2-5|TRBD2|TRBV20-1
CSARETSGRAAETQYF
TGCAGTGCTAGAGAAACTAGCGGGAGGGCAGCAGAGACCCAGTACTTC
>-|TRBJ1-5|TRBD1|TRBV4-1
CASSQFGQVDQPQHF
TGCGCCAGCAGCCAGTTCGGACAGGTCGACCAGCCCCAGCATTTT
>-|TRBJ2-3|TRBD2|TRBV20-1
CSASRLAASTDTQYF
TGCAGTGCTTCCCGACTAGCGGCTAGCACAGACACGCAGTATTTT
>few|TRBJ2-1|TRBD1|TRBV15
CATSRGDSLRNEQFF
TGTGCCACCAGCAGAGGGGACAGCCTTCGCAATGAGCAGTTCTTC
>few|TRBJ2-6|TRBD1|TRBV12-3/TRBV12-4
CASSSGTGTLSGANVLTF
TGTGCCAGCAGTTCGGGGACAGGGACGCTCTCTGGGGCCAACGTCCTGACTTTC
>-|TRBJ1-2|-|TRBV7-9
CASSWGDPTTNYGYTF
TGTGCCAGCAGCTGGGGAGACCCTACTACTAACTATGGCTACACCTTC
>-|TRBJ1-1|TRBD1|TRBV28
CASSLLMTGSGGAFF
TGTGCCAGCAGTTTGTTAATGACAGGGTCGGGGGGGGCTTTCTTT
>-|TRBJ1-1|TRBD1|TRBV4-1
CASSPRQGADAFF
TGCGCCAGCAGCCCTCGACAGGGGGCGGACGCTTTCTTT
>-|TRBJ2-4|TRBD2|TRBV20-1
CSGGLAGRKNIQYF
TGCAGTGGGGGACTAGCGGGACGGAAAAACATTCAGTACTTC
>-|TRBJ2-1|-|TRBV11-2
CASRSLRSLRGNEQFF
TGTGCCAGCAGGAGCCTTCGGTCCCTAAGAGGGAATGAGCAGTTCTTC
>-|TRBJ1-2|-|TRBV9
CASSASGQNYGYTF
TGTGCCAGCAGCGCCTCAGGACAGAACTATGGCTACACCTTC
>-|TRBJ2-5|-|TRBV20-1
CSATPTGSVLGEQYF
TGCAGTGCAACCCCCACAGGCTCGGTGTTGGGTGAGCAGTACTTC
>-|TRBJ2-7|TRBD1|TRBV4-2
CASSQDGQGADEQYF
TGTGCCAGCAGCCAAGATGGCCAGGGGGCGGACGAGCAGTACTTC
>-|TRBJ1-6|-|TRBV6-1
CASSDAGEPLHF
TGTGCCAGCAGTGATGCCGGGGAACCCCTCCACTTT
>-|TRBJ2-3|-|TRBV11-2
CASSLASGLGYF
TGTGCCAGCAGCCTAGCTTCGGGGCTTGGGTATTTT
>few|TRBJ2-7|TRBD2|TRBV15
CATGGSGKHEQYF
TGTGCCACCGGAGGAAGCGGGAAACACGAGCAGTACTTC
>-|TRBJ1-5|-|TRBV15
CATSRRGNQPQHF
TGTGCCACCAGCAGACGGGGCAATCAGCCCCAGCATTTT
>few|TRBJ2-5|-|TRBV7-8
CASSHPRSETQYF
TGTGCCAGCAGCCACCCCCGGAGTGAGACCCAGTACTTC